The clone carrying this TCR beta chain was found a few times. Sequencing was performed with immunoSEQ multiplex PCR; in TCRdb, only in-frame clones are kept and a portion is missing. The table shows around 450,000 clones, with about 85% occurring only once. This CDR3 is 16 amino acids long. Between the trimmed V and J ends, which lost 8 bases and 0 bases, there was a span of 19 bases. The germline gives CDR1 LNHDA, CDR2 SQIVND (reference sequence). This record belongs to a study of blood T cell repertoires in COVID-19. Study-level information: COVID-19 samples from acute and convalescent phases originated in the United States, Italy and Spain.

The sequenced sample consisted of PBMCs or T cells enriched from blood (not recorded which). The sequence came from a woman under 30 who had recovered from COVID-19. The rearrangement links TRBV19 to TRBJ1-2; tentative D call: TRBD1 (5 bases). CDR3 nucleotides: TGTGCCAGTTCAAATTATGGGGCAGAAGCTAACTATGGCTACACCTTC. Its protein product is CASSNYGAEANYGYTF.